These 14 T cell receptor beta chains were all obtained from the same sample, sequenced in a study of Ad26.COV2.S vaccination and SARS-CoV-2 variants. Clones were read by immunoSEQ multiplex PCR, and TCRdb kept only the in-frame ones, dropping some. This sample carries about 350,000 clones, about 87% of them seen once, and the ten largest clones take 6.4%. Indicated treatment: roughly 20 received Ad26.COV2.S at low or high dose, single or two shots; about 5 received placebo; per-sample allocation not given. At day 63 after the first vaccine or placebo injection, samples were drawn. Specimen: peripheral blood, collected in a trial of Ad26.COV2.S vaccine versus placebo. The receptors stem from a person aged 18 to 65 who received the Ad26.COV2.S COVID-19 vaccine or a placebo.

The chain employs TRBV28 and TRBJ2-1, with D possibly being TRBD2 (6 bases). CDR1 is MDHEN and CDR2 is SYDVKM in the germline V gene. Trimming removed 7 bases at V and 6 bases at J, with 25 bases between. This CDR3 region has 17 residues. The CDR3 region is CASNRGKGEVRFNEQFF. The CDR3 coding sequence is TGTGCCAGCAACCGGGGAAAAGGGGAGGTTAGGTTCAATGAGCAGTTCTTC.

The chain couples TRBV28 to TRBJ2-3; possibly TRBD1 for D (5 bases). Between the trimmed V and J ends, which lost 3 bases and 2 bases, there was a span of 9 bases. In germline, CDR1 is MDHEN, CDR2 SYDVKM. This CDR3 is 14 amino acids long. Written as DNA, the CDR3 is TGTGCCAGCAGTTTCTCCAGGGTCACAGATACGCAGTATTTT. Its protein is CASSFSRVTDTQYF.

The chain combines TRBV10-3 with TRBJ2-7; the D gene is possibly TRBD1 (5 bases). The CDR3 contains 14 residues. V was pared by 8 bases and J by 3 bases, with 17 bases between. The germline V gene has CDR1 ENHRY and CDR2 SYGVKD. The CDR3 nucleotides are TGTGCCATCTCCTTAGGTGACAGAGTCTACGAGCAGTACTTC. Protein: CAISLGDRVYEQYF.

The rearrangement uses TRBV11-2 and TRBJ2-7; a weak D match, TRBD2 (6 bases). In germline, CDR1 is SGHAT, CDR2 FQNNGV. This CDR3 spans 16 amino acids. Trimming removed 5 bases from V and 0 bases from J, with 17 bases in between. CDR3 DNA sequence: TGTGCCAGCAGCGGCGGGGTGGGCGTCCCCTCCTACGAGCAGTACTTC. Encoded protein: CASSGGVGVPSYEQYF.

The chain uses TRBV9 and TRBJ2-1, with D uncertain. The CDR3 is 12 amino acids. Germline assignment: CDR1 SGDLS and CDR2 YYNGEE. With 4 bases removed from V and 0 bases from J, the gap between germline ends came to 2 bases. In DNA form, the CDR3 reads TGTGCCAGCAGCCACTCCTACAATGAGCAGTTCTTC. It codes for CASSHSYNEQFF.

CDR3 sequence (DNA): TGTGCCAGCAGCGGCCCGGGACACCGGGGCGAGCAGTACTTC. It is translated as CASSGPGHRGEQYF. The V call is TRBV9, the J call TRBJ2-7; possible D gene TRBD1, 6 bases. Trimming pared 3 bases from V and 6 bases from J, leaving 16 bases between. The CDR3 contains 14 residues. Germline CDR1 and CDR2: SGDLS and YYNGEE.

The chain links TRBV28 to TRBJ2-1; 7 nucleotides agree with TRBD2. This CDR3 comprises 14 residues. From germline, CDR1 is MDHEN and CDR2 SYDVKM. The ends lost 2 bases at V and 4 bases at J; junction bases unmatched: 2. The CDR3 protein is CASSLGTNYNEQFF. In DNA, the CDR3 is TGTGCCAGCAGTTTAGGGACTAATTACAATGAGCAGTTCTTC. The full variable domain, rest sourced from reference TRBV28 and TRBJ2-1, is DVKVTQSSRYLVKRTGEKVFLECVQDMDHENMFWYRQDPGLGLRLIYFSYDVKMKEKGDIPEGYSVSREKKERFSLILESASTNQTSMYLCASSLGTNYNEQFFGPGTRLTVL.

The chain uses TRBV5-1 and TRBJ2-1; 8 positions match TRBD2. The V gene end was trimmed by 3 bases and the J gene end by 0 bases; junction bases not matched to a gene: 8. CDR3 length equals 17 residues. The V gene's germline CDR1 is SGHRS and CDR2 YFSETQ. The CDR3 sequence: CASSYVAGRRSYNEQFF. The CDR3 bases are TGCGCCAGCAGCTACGTAGCGGGGCGGCGCTCCTACAATGAGCAGTTCTTC.

V usage is TRBV27 and J usage is TRBJ2-3, with 10 bases aligning to TRBD2. The CDR3 length is 16 residues. Germline V CDR1 and CDR2: MNHEY, SMNVEV (reference sequence). V shed 2 bases, J shed 6 bases, and the junction held 8 bases outside the gene matches. The CDR3 sequence is CASSLTTSGYRDTQYF. In DNA form, the CDR3 reads TGTGCCAGCAGTTTAACGACTAGCGGGTATAGGGATACGCAGTATTTT.

This clone was recorded once. The chain recombines TRBV7-2 with TRBJ2-7, with a weak D call TRBD1 (5 bases). The V and J ends lost 2 bases and 2 bases respectively, with 10 bases between them. This CDR3 has 14 residues. CDR1 SGHTA and CDR2 FQGNSA come from the germline V gene. Here the CDR3 DNA reads TGTGCCAGCAGCTTAACGGACATTGCCTACGAGCAGTACTTC. This codes for CASSLTDIAYEQYF.

The rearrangement links TRBV19 to TRBJ1-5, with D perhaps matching TRBD1 (6 bases). Per germline, CDR1 LNHDA and CDR2 SQIVND (reference sequence). Trimming stripped 7 bases from V and 2 bases from J, with 15 bases between. The CDR3 is 15 amino acids. The CDR3 coding sequence is TGTGCCAGTATGGCCGGGGGCGGGGGCAATCAGCCCCAGCATTTT. It translates to CASMAGGGGNQPQHF.

The chain couples TRBV19 to TRBJ2-1, with TRBD2 matching over 12 bases. The CDR3 extends over 17 amino acids. The germline CDR1 and CDR2 sequences are LNHDA and SQIVND (reference sequence). V gave up 0 bases and J gave up 4 bases; unmatched junction bases: 4. In nucleotides, the CDR3 is TGTGCCAGTAGTATAGACCTAGCGGGAGGGACATACAATGAGCAGTTCTTC. It specifies CASSIDLAGGTYNEQFF.

This clone has a handful of counts. J is TRBJ1-3 and V is TRBV6-2 or TRBV6-3; the D gene is possibly TRBD1 (5 bases). The CDR3 spans 14 residues. The V gene's germline CDR1 is MNHEY and CDR2 SVGEGT. V lost 2 bases, J lost 4 bases, and 9 bases lay in between. CDR3 region: CASSYGGAGNTIYF. The CDR3 nucleotides are TGTGCCAGCAGTTACGGCGGGGCCGGAAACACCATATATTTT.

This clone was seen just once. CDR3 DNA sequence: TGCGCCAGCAGCTTGGGACAGCGAAAGTACGAGCAGTACTTC. This codes for CASSLGQRKYEQYF. The chain recombines TRBV5-1 with TRBJ2-7; D might be TRBD1 (5 bases). Trimming removed 0 bases at V and 4 bases at J, with 11 bases between. The CDR3 length is 14 residues. Germline assignment: CDR1 SGHRS and CDR2 YFSETQ.